This T cell receptor (beta chain) was documented in a study of shared clonotypes between healthy human individuals. Germline CDR1 and CDR2: MNHEY and SVGAGI. CDR3 length: 11 residues. V was pared by 10 bases and J by 6 bases, with 11 bases between. Under the authors' procedure: ImmunoSEQ yielded junction-only sequences lacking quality scores, so filtering differed. The repertoire was sequenced with immunoSEQ multiplex PCR; TCRdb's copy has only in-frame clones and lacks some. V, J and clone size reflect that table, while D and trimming were determined from the DNA. The sample records 2 million to 2.5 million clones, nearly 97% being singletons.

The sequenced material came from naive CD4+ T cells sorted from blood. This sample's subset: CD45RA+ positively selected. The clonotype originates from a young man in good health. The rearrangement joins TRBV6-5 to TRBJ2-3, with D perhaps matching TRBD1 (7 bases). For the CDR3, the DNA is TGTGCCACCAGGGGGGTGGATACGCAGTATTTT. Protein sequence: CATRGVDTQYF.